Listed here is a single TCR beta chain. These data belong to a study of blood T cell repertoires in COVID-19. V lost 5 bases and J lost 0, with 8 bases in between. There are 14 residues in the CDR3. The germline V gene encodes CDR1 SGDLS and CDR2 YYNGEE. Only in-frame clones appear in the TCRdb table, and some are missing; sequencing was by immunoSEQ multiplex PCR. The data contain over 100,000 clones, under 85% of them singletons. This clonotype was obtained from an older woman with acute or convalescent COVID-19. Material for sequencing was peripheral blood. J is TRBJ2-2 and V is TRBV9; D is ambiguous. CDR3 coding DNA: TGTGCCAGCAGGCGTAACGCGAACACCGGGGAGCTGTTTTTT. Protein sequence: CASRRNANTGELFF.